The 29 T cell receptor beta chains below all came from one sample that was sequenced in a study of T-cell reconstitution after alpha-beta-depleted transplantation in children. Researchers prepared the TCRbeta library using unique molecular identifiers, the study reports. Via MiXCR, TCRdb re-called the PCR reads, giving one row per CDR3 protein. Of 490,000 or so distinct CDR3 sequences listed, about 11% were seen once; the top ten hold around 2.2%. The input for sequencing was PBMCs, taken before TCRalphabeta/CD19-depleted stem cell transplant. The receptors stem from a child aged 2 to 10 with inherited bone marrow failure, due to receive a stem cell transplant.

This sequence joins TRBV7-2 and TRBJ2-3, with D possibly TRBD2 on 6 matching bases. The ends were cut back, 5 bases at V and 4 bases at J, with 10 bases in the middle. Looked up from germline, CDR1 is SGHTA and CDR2 is FQGNSA. The CDR3 has 13 amino acids. The chain's CDR3 is CASSESGPDTQYF. The CDR3 coding sequence is TGTGCCAGCAGCGAGAGCGGGCCAGATACGCAGTATTTT.

This clonotype has ten or more counts. The chain joins TRBV4-1 to TRBJ2-5; D perhaps matches TRBD1 (6 bases). The V end was cut by 2 bases, the J end by 2 bases, with 9 bases between. The CDR3 spans 14 residues. CDR1 and CDR2 (germline): MGHRA, YSYEKL. CDR3 sequence: CASSQTGKQETQYF. As DNA, the CDR3 is TGCGCCAGCAGCCAAACAGGGAAACAAGAGACCCAGTACTTC.

This clonotype has a count of ten or more. This rearrangement joins TRBV10-1 to TRBJ2-5; D is uncertain. In germline, CDR1 is WNHNN, CDR2 SYGVQD (reference sequence). The CDR3 runs to 12 residues. V was cut by 3 bases and J by 4 bases, with 6 bases left in between. CDR3 amino acids: CASSDFGETQYF. The DNA for the CDR3 is TGCGCCAGCAGTGATTTCGGAGAGACCCAGTACTTC.

This clonotype was recorded at least ten times. The gene calls are TRBV13 and TRBJ2-1; D tentatively fits TRBD1 or TRBD2 (5 bases each). Trimming stripped 5 bases from V and 3 bases from J, with 14 bases between. Per the germline V gene, CDR1 is PRHDT and CDR2 is FYEKMQ (reference sequence). This CDR3 comprises 15 residues. The CDR3 reads CASSQTGTHYNEQFF. The CDR3 DNA is TGTGCCAGCAGCCAAACCGGGACCCACTACAATGAGCAGTTCTTC.

This clonotype showed up just once. Possible read error: a much larger clone is one base away. The CDR3: CSALEGSGRVTGQLFF. CDR3 nucleotides: TGCAGTGCGCTAGAAGGTAGCGGGAGAGTCACCGGGCAGCTGTTTTTT. V and J are TRBV20-1 and TRBJ2-2, with 9 bases fitting TRBD2. The CDR3 consists of 16 residues. Germline V gene data show CDR1 as DFQATT and CDR2 as SNEGSKA (reference sequence).

This clonotype showed up just a few times. The chain is built from TRBV5-1 and TRBJ2-7; D gene uncertain. The V gene's germline CDR1 is SGHRS and CDR2 YFSETQ. Trimming cost V 0 bases and J 0 bases, with 13 bases left between them. The CDR3 sequence is 16 residues long. This chain's CDR3 is CASSLGSSTPSYEQYF. The CDR3 DNA is TGCGCCAGCAGCTTGGGGAGCAGCACCCCCTCCTACGAGCAGTACTTC.

A few counts support this clonotype. This chain connects TRBV7-9 to TRBJ2-7; D call uncertain. Germline V gene data show CDR1 as SEHNR and CDR2 as FQNEAQ (reference sequence). V was cut by 2 bases and J by 1 base, with 6 bases left in between. The CDR3 runs 13 residues. The CDR3 spells CASSLIRSYEQYF. CDR3 in DNA: TGTGCCAGCAGCTTAATCAGATCCTACGAGCAGTACTTC.

This clonotype was seen many times. The chain uses TRBV6-5 and TRBJ2-7; TRBD2 agrees at 8 bases. V shed 1 base, J shed 5 bases, and the junction held 7 bases outside the gene matches. This CDR3 comprises 15 residues. Germline V gives CDR1 MNHEY, CDR2 SVGAGI. CDR3 sequence reads: CASSYWAGGVDEQYF. CDR3 nucleotide sequence: TGTGCCAGCAGTTACTGGGCGGGAGGTGTAGACGAGCAGTACTTC.

This clonotype was seen many times. J is TRBJ2-1 and V is TRBV24-1; 9 bases line up with TRBD1. Trimming removed 4 bases from V and 7 bases from J; junction bases left unmatched: 4. From germline, CDR1 is KGHDR and CDR2 SFDVKD. The CDR3 spans 14 residues. The CDR3 reads CATSDPGTGNEQFF. The CDR3 DNA reads as TGTGCCACCAGTGACCCCGGGACAGGGAATGAGCAGTTCTTC.

This clonotype has ten or more counts. The gene calls are TRBV9 and TRBJ2-1; D possibly corresponds to TRBD1 (6 bases). Trimming shortened V by 1 base and J by 8 bases, and 13 bases separated the two germline ends. The CDR3 extends over 14 amino acids. In germline, CDR1 is SGDLS, CDR2 YYNGEE. The CDR3 region has the DNA TGTGCCAGCAGCGTACGGGGCGAGGGGGATGAGCAGTTCTTC. Translated, it gives CASSVRGEGDEQFF.

In DNA form, the CDR3 reads TGTGCCAGTAGTATAAATTCCGGCTACGAGCAGTACTTC. Translation: CASSINSGYEQYF. The chain combines TRBV19 with TRBJ2-7; D uncertain. This CDR3 region has 13 residues. V lost 2 bases and J lost 3, with 8 bases in between. CDR1 and CDR2 (germline): LNHDA, SQIVND (reference sequence).

This clonotype was counted many times. V is TRBV7-2 and J is TRBJ2-7, with 9 bases aligning to TRBD2. Per germline, CDR1 SGHTA and CDR2 FQGNSA. The CDR3 length is 15 residues. Trimming took 2 bases from V and 3 from J; bases not matched to a gene: 5. The DNA of the CDR3 is TGTGCCAGCAGCTTAATTCGCGGGAGGGGCTACGAGCAGTACTTC. Its protein is CASSLIRGRGYEQYF.

Many counts were recorded for this clonotype. V and J are TRBV7-8 and TRBJ2-1, with 9 bases that match TRBD2. J gave up 5 bases and V 0 bases, and 2 bases lay outside the gene matches. The CDR3 covers 15 residues. The germline gives CDR1 SGHVS, CDR2 FQNEAQ. The CDR3, as DNA: TGTGCCAGCAGCTTAGCTCTAGCGGGGCACAATGAGCAGTTCTTC. Translating gives CASSLALAGHNEQFF.

This clonotype came up many times. The J gene is TRBJ2-3, the V gene TRBV28; 9 bases map to TRBD1. CDR1 and CDR2 (germline): MDHEN, SYDVKM. With 11 bases clipped from V and 5 bases from J, the junction kept 5 bases outside the gene matches. CDR3 length equals 12 residues. The CDR3 region is CAVQGAGDTQYF. The CDR3 DNA reads TGTGCCGTACAGGGGGCTGGAGATACGCAGTATTTT.

This clonotype was recorded at least ten times. This CDR3 is CSASSGPTNTGELFF. DNA of the CDR3: TGCAGTGCTTCAAGCGGGCCTACGAACACCGGGGAGCTGTTTTTT. The gene calls are TRBV20-1 and TRBJ2-2; TRBD2 might be the D (6 bases). The CDR3 is 15 residues long. Trimming shortened V by 5 bases and J by 0 bases, and 13 bases separated the two germline ends. The germline CDR1 and CDR2 sequences are DFQATT and SNEGSKA (reference sequence).

This clonotype was observed many times. The V gene is TRBV29-1, the J gene TRBJ2-1, with D possibly matching TRBD1 (5 bases). Germline CDR1 and CDR2: SQVTM and ANQGSEA. The CDR3 totals 11 residues. V dropped 6 bases and J dropped 6 bases, with 9 bases sitting between them. CDR3 amino acids: CSVNQGNEQFF. The CDR3 bases are TGCAGCGTCAATCAGGGCAATGAGCAGTTCTTC.

There are many counts of this clonotype. The chain couples TRBV4-3 to TRBJ2-5, with a weak D call TRBD1 (6 bases). V was pared by 0 bases and J by 2 bases, with 19 bases between. The CDR3 sequence is 18 residues long. Germline CDR1 LGHNA, CDR2 YSLEER. DNA of the CDR3: TGCGCCAGCAGCCAAGATCCCAAGACAGGATTGTGGCAAGAGACCCAGTACTTC. Amino acids: CASSQDPKTGLWQETQYF.

This clonotype was counted ten times or more. The genes are TRBV27 and TRBJ2-7; D is unresolved. The germline V gene encodes CDR1 MNHEY and CDR2 SMNVEV (reference sequence). The CDR3 consists of 15 residues. Trimming left V 2 bases short and J 3 bases short, with 14 bases between. The CDR3 nucleotides read TGTGCCAGCAGTTTAGAAGGGAAACCTCTCTACGAGCAGTACTTC. Its protein product is CASSLEGKPLYEQYF.

This clonotype was found many times. The chain carries TRBV11-1 and TRBJ2-1, with 16 bases identical to TRBD2. Trimming at V came to 5 bases and at J to 0 bases, leaving 4 bases not matched to a gene. Germline CDR1 reads SGHAT; CDR2 reads FQDESV (reference sequence). The CDR3 has 18 amino acids. CDR3 in DNA: TGTGCCAGCAGCCCCGGGACTAGCGGGAGGGCCTCCTACAATGAGCAGTTCTTC. It is translated as CASSPGTSGRASYNEQFF.

The sample holds many counts of this clonotype. The rearrangement uses TRBV10-3 and TRBJ2-7; a weak D match, TRBD2 (5 bases). Germline V gene data show CDR1 as ENHRY and CDR2 as SYGVKD. The CDR3 runs 14 residues. V dropped 6 bases and J dropped 2 bases, with 14 bases sitting between them. Here the CDR3 DNA reads TGTGCCATCAGCCCCCGGGTAGCGCCCTACGAGCAGTACTTC. Translated, it gives CAISPRVAPYEQYF.

In its sample, this clonotype was seen many times. This chain links TRBV10-3 with TRBJ2-7; D is perhaps TRBD2 (5 bases). Trimming cost V 4 bases and J 2 bases, with 15 bases left between them. This CDR3 contains 15 residues. The germline V gene encodes CDR1 ENHRY and CDR2 SYGVKD. The CDR3 sequence is CAISGKDGETYEQYF. CDR3 nucleotide sequence: TGTGCCATCAGTGGGAAAGACGGGGAGACCTACGAGCAGTACTTC.

This clonotype was observed a handful of times. This chain links TRBV29-1 with TRBJ2-2; 8 bases map to TRBD1. Germline lookup yields CDR1 SQVTM and CDR2 ANQGSEA. V dropped 5 bases and J dropped 7; count of bases not matched to a gene: 9. CDR3 length equals 14 residues. The CDR3 loop reads CSVLTGVGGGELFF. The CDR3 DNA reads as TGCAGCGTTCTGACAGGGGTCGGTGGCGGGGAGCTGTTTTTT.

This clonotype was counted many times. This chain links TRBV29-1 with TRBJ2-7; 9 bases are a match to TRBD2. The CDR3 is made up of 13 amino acids. Germline CDR1 and CDR2: SQVTM and ANQGSEA. The V segment lost 6 bases and the J segment 4 bases; nucleotides outside the gene matches: 7. CDR3: CSVGGGDLYEQYF. Here the CDR3 DNA reads TGCAGCGTCGGCGGGGGGGACCTTTACGAGCAGTACTTC.

This clonotype showed up just once. With a much larger clone just one base away, this may be a read error. J is TRBJ1-2 and V is TRBV10-3; D not resolved. Looked up from germline, CDR1 is ENHRY and CDR2 is SYGVKD. V shed 4 bases and J shed 0 bases, with 9 bases lying between them. The CDR3 extends over 14 amino acids. CDR3 in amino acids: CAISVCRANYGYTF. CDR3 DNA: TGTGCCATCAGTGTATGCCGGGCTAACTATGGCTACACCTTC.

This clonotype appeared a single time. The rearrangement links TRBV28 to TRBJ1-5, with TRBD1 matching 10 bases. Germline lookup yields CDR1 MDHEN and CDR2 SYDVKM. This CDR3 spans 15 amino acids. Trimming cost V 8 bases and J 6 bases; bases outside gene matches: 10. The CDR3 spells CASAVPRDRGQPQHF. CDR3 nucleotide sequence: TGTGCCAGCGCCGTACCCCGGGACAGGGGTCAGCCCCAGCATTTT.

Ten or more counts support this clonotype. The chain recombines TRBV12-3 or TRBV12-4 with TRBJ2-1, with D possibly matching TRBD2 (6 bases). CDR3 length: 14 residues. V lost 5 bases and J lost 8, with 16 bases in between. The CDR3 region is CASSRETLIDEQFF. The CDR3 DNA sequence: TGTGCCAGCAGTCGGGAGACCCTAATCGATGAGCAGTTCTTC.

There are many counts of this clonotype. The chain recombines TRBV27 with TRBJ1-5; no reliable D call. Trimming removed 0 bases from V and 9 bases from J, with 12 bases in between. Per germline, CDR1 MNHEY and CDR2 SMNVEV (reference sequence). There are 14 residues in the CDR3. The DNA for the CDR3 is TGTGCCAGCAGTTTATCGAGAGGGAATGGGCCCCAGCATTTT. This encodes CASSLSRGNGPQHF.

With regard to this clonotype: A read error is possible here, since a much larger clone lies one base away. The chain couples TRBV3-1 to TRBJ2-5, with D tentatively TRBD2 (6 bases). The CDR3 totals 15 residues. Deletions cut 6 bases from V and 2 bases from J, with 16 bases between. Germline values: CDR1 LGHDT, CDR2 YNNKEL (reference sequence). The CDR3 spells CASRPQVRDQETQYF. The CDR3 DNA follows: TGTGCCAGCAGACCCCAGGTGCGGGATCAAGAGACCCAGTACTTC.

This clonotype was seen repeatedly, ten times or more. V usage is TRBV20-1 and J usage is TRBJ2-5, with 9 nucleotides matching TRBD1. The V gene's germline CDR1 is DFQATT and CDR2 SNEGSKA (reference sequence). The J segment lost 3 bases and the V segment lost 7 bases, leaving 9 bases of the junction unmatched. The CDR3 contains 14 residues. This CDR3 is CSVLQGAGEETQYF. DNA for the CDR3: TGCAGTGTCCTACAGGGGGCAGGGGAAGAGACCCAGTACTTC.